The 18 T cell receptor beta chains listed next were all sequenced from one sample in a study of read filtering for tumor transcriptome and immune sequencing. Molecular barcoded adaptors covering alpha/delta and beta/gamma chains were used on 400 ng RNA. TCRdb called the reads again in MiXCR, with one record for every CDR3 protein. The sample includes approximately 150,000 distinct CDR3 sequences, 13% of them seen just once. The material sequenced was a population of CD138-negative cells sorted from bone marrow. The receptors derive from a donor at least 40 years old with multiple myeloma.

Here the CDR3 reads CASSFRLAEETQYF. CDR3 coding DNA: TGTGCCAGCAGCTTTAGGCTAGCGGAAGAGACCCAGTACTTC. V gene TRBV5-6 combines with J gene TRBJ2-5; TRBD2 aligns across 7 bases. Trimming took 2 bases from V and 3 from J; bases not matched to a gene: 4. Germline values: CDR1 SGHDT, CDR2 YYEEEE. The CDR3 totals 14 residues.

At least ten counts were recorded for this clonotype. The chain is built from TRBV5-1 and TRBJ2-1; no clear D. There are 12 residues in the CDR3. Germline loops: CDR1 SGHRS, CDR2 YFSETQ. Trimming left V 1 base short and J 7 bases short, with 6 bases between. In DNA form, the CDR3 reads TGCGCCAGCAGCTTGCTAGAGAATGAGCAGTTCTTC. It specifies CASSLLENEQFF.

This clonotype was seen at least ten times. The chain employs TRBV7-9 and TRBJ2-1; D ambiguous. Germline V CDR1 and CDR2: SEHNR, FQNEAQ (reference sequence). The CDR3 runs 15 residues. V was trimmed by 1 base and J by 3 bases, leaving 10 bases between them. CDR3 loop: CASSLDGAHYNEQFF. The CDR3 DNA sequence: TGTGCCAGCAGCTTAGACGGAGCCCACTACAATGAGCAGTTCTTC.

This clonotype was counted many times. The chain is built from TRBV27 and TRBJ2-1; TRBD1 aligns across 11 bases. This CDR3 has 16 residues. With V trimmed by 7 bases and J by 5 bases, 10 bases remained unmatched. The germline gives CDR1 MNHEY, CDR2 SMNVEV (reference sequence). The CDR3 reads CASNPTGQGAHNEQFF. For the CDR3, the DNA is TGTGCCAGCAACCCTACCGGACAGGGGGCTCACAATGAGCAGTTCTTC.

This clonotype was seen a single time. A much larger clone lies a single base off, so this may be a read error. The chain is built from TRBV4-3 and TRBJ1-5; D possibly corresponds to TRBD1 (5 bases). The CDR3 spans 15 residues. The germline gives CDR1 LGHNA, CDR2 YSLEER. This CDR3 reads CASSQRRGGNQPLHF. Here the CDR3 DNA reads TGCGCCAGCAGCCAAAGGAGGGGTGGCAATCAGCCCCTGCATTTT.

This clonotype showed up many times. The chain joins TRBV20-1 to TRBJ2-5; maybe TRBD2 (5 bases). The CDR3 contains 12 residues. V was cut by 6 bases and J by 7 bases, with 15 bases left in between. Germline V lookup: CDR1 DFQATT, CDR2 SNEGSKA (reference sequence). In DNA form, the CDR3 reads TGCAGTGCGCGAGGGCCTGGAGGGACCCAGTACTTC. This codes for CSARGPGGTQYF.

At least ten counts were recorded for this clonotype. The rearrangement links TRBV7-2 to TRBJ2-5; 11 bases are shared with TRBD2. CDR1 SGHTA and CDR2 FQGNSA come from the germline V gene. The CDR3 length is 17 residues. The V and J ends lost 1 base and 9 bases, in that order; junction bases with no gene match: 13. The CDR3 reads CASSLGASGRFHVAQYF. In nucleotides, the CDR3 is TGTGCCAGCAGCTTAGGGGCTAGCGGGAGGTTCCATGTGGCCCAGTACTTC.

This clonotype was counted many times. The V and J genes are TRBV4-1 and TRBJ2-2, with D hard to call. Looked up from germline, CDR1 is MGHRA and CDR2 is YSYEKL. Trimming shortened V by 2 bases and J by 4 bases, and 14 bases separated the two germline ends. The CDR3 has 16 amino acids. CDR3 residues: CASSQWAQLTTGELFF. CDR3 DNA sequence: TGCGCCAGCAGCCAATGGGCCCAACTTACCACCGGGGAGCTGTTTTTT.

This clonotype was seen at least ten times. The chain links TRBV7-8 to TRBJ2-5; perhaps TRBD1 as D (5 bases). The ends were cut back, 0 bases at V and 7 bases at J, with 18 bases in the middle. This CDR3 comprises 16 residues. The germline CDR1 and CDR2 sequences are SGHVS and FQNEAQ. As DNA, the CDR3 is TGTGCCAGCAGCTTAGCCAGGACACTTCATCCAGGGACCCAGTACTTC. This codes for CASSLARTLHPGTQYF.

The J gene is TRBJ2-7, the V gene TRBV20-1; possibly TRBD2 for D (7 bases). This CDR3 has 15 residues. Trimming shortened V by 0 bases and J by 9 bases, and 21 bases separated the two germline ends. Per germline, CDR1 DFQATT and CDR2 SNEGSKA (reference sequence). In DNA, the CDR3 is TGCAGTGCTAGAGATTCGGCTAGCGGAGTACAGGGGCAGTACTTC. Translated, it gives CSARDSASGVQGQYF.

A remark on this clonotype: This may arise from a read error, as a much more abundant clone is one base away. The chain links TRBV5-6 to TRBJ2-1, with 11 bases that match TRBD2. Germline loops: CDR1 SGHDT, CDR2 YYEEEE. The CDR3 runs to 15 residues. The CDR3 DNA reads as TGTGCCAGCAGCTTAGTAGCGGGAGGGCCCGGTGAGCAGTCCTTC. It codes for CASSLVAGGPGEQSF.

This clonotype was seen many times. The chain recombines TRBV7-2 with TRBJ1-5; the D is unclear. There are 14 residues in the CDR3. Per the germline V gene, CDR1 is SGHTA and CDR2 is FQGNSA. V lost 4 bases and J lost 5, with 12 bases in between. The CDR3 is CASSSLGPYQPQHF. CDR3 DNA: TGTGCCAGCAGCTCCCTAGGCCCTTATCAGCCCCAGCATTTT.

At least ten counts were recorded for this clonotype. V usage is TRBV5-1 and J usage is TRBJ2-5; D is ambiguous. V was trimmed by 1 base and J by 3 bases, leaving 10 bases between them. The germline CDR1 and CDR2 sequences are SGHRS and YFSETQ. This CDR3 contains 14 residues. CDR3 in amino acids: CASSLTANKETQYF. DNA of the CDR3: TGCGCCAGCAGCTTGACCGCAAATAAAGAGACCCAGTACTTC.

There are many counts of this clonotype. This chain uses TRBV24-1 with TRBJ2-1; D gene ambiguous. The germline gives CDR1 KGHDR, CDR2 SFDVKD. V was pared by 6 bases and J by 8 bases, with 7 bases between. This CDR3 has 11 amino acids. The CDR3 region is CATSKAHEQFF. The CDR3 DNA is TGTGCCACCAGTAAGGCCCATGAGCAGTTCTTC.

This clonotype came up many times. The rearrangement links TRBV5-4 to TRBJ2-7; D gene uncertain. The CDR3 is 13 amino acids. Germline V gene sequence: CDR1 SGHNT, CDR2 YYREEE (reference sequence). Trimming took off 2 bases at V and 0 bases at J, with 6 bases between the two ends. The CDR3 sequence is CASSFGSSYEQYF. The CDR3 DNA follows: TGTGCCAGCAGCTTCGGAAGCTCCTACGAGCAGTACTTC.

This clonotype has a count of ten or more. V and J are TRBV2 and TRBJ1-4; TRBD1 is a possible D gene (5 bases). The germline V gene has CDR1 SNHLY and CDR2 FYNNEI. Trimming took off 5 bases at V and 0 bases at J, with 19 bases between the two ends. The length of the CDR3 is 18 residues. CDR3 bases: TGTGCCAGCAGTTCATTGCAGGGAGTCGCTCCAACTAATGAAAAACTGTTTTTT. Its translation: CASSSLQGVAPTNEKLFF.

This clonotype turned up a few times. V is TRBV4-2 and J is TRBJ2-1, with a tentative D call TRBD2 (6 bases). The CDR3 is made up of 15 amino acids. V shed 5 bases and J shed 6 bases, with 17 bases lying between them. The germline V gene encodes CDR1 LGHNA and CDR2 YNFKEQ. CDR3 DNA: TGTGCCAGCAGCAAGAGGGCGGGAATAGTCAATGAGCAGTTCTTC. Residues: CASSKRAGIVNEQFF.

This clonotype showed up just a few times. The CDR3 DNA reads as TGTGCCAGCAGGGAAAGCGGGAGTGGGTACAATGGGCGGTTCTTC. It yields the protein CASRESGSGYNGRFF. The chain joins TRBV6-2 or TRBV6-3 to TRBJ2-1; 8 bases match TRBD2. The germline gives CDR1 MNHEY, CDR2 SVGEGT. The CDR3 is made up of 15 amino acids. The ends lost 6 bases at V and 15 bases at J; junction bases unmatched: 19.